The 17 T cell receptor beta chains presented below share a single source sample, sequenced in a study of blood T cell repertoires in COVID-19. Only in-frame clones appear in the TCRdb table, and some are missing; sequencing was by immunoSEQ multiplex PCR. Found here are some 150,000 clones, about 91% of them singletons; the top ten hold about 1.5%. Material: peripheral blood. The receptors shown here come from an older woman with acute or convalescent COVID-19.

The V call is TRBV10-3, the J call TRBJ2-2; D gene uncertain. V shed 0 bases and J shed 11 bases, with 16 bases lying between them. The CDR3 loop spans 15 amino acids. CDR1 is ENHRY, CDR2 SYGVKD, per germline. The CDR3 here is CAISESSGLGGELFF. The CDR3 DNA reads as TGTGCCATCAGTGAGTCGTCTGGCCTCGGCGGCGAGCTGTTTTTT.

V gene TRBV24-1 combines with J gene TRBJ2-1; TRBD2 aligns across 9 bases. With 5 bases clipped from V and 0 bases from J, the junction kept 4 bases outside the gene matches. This CDR3 contains 16 residues. CDR1 is KGHDR and CDR2 is SFDVKD in the germline V gene. Here the CDR3 reads CATSGPSGASYNEQFF. The DNA for the CDR3 is TGTGCCACCAGTGGGCCTAGCGGGGCCTCCTACAATGAGCAGTTCTTC.

The chain has TRBV6-6 and TRBJ1-6; D remains ambiguous. CDR1 is MNHNY and CDR2 is SVGAGI in the germline V gene (reference sequence). Trimming shortened V by 6 bases and J by 6 bases, and 12 bases separated the two germline ends. The CDR3 sequence is 14 residues long. CDR3 sequence (DNA): TGTGCCAGCAGCCCAGCGTTATCTAATTCACCCCTCCACTTT. Its translation: CASSPALSNSPLHF.

The chain links TRBV9 to TRBJ2-7, with 7 bases aligning to TRBD1. Trimming removed 3 bases from V and 0 bases from J; junction bases left unmatched: 3. Per germline, CDR1 SGDLS and CDR2 YYNGEE. The CDR3 has 14 residues. The CDR3 loop is CASSGYRGSYEQYF. In nucleotides, the CDR3 is TGTGCCAGCAGCGGATACAGGGGCTCCTACGAGCAGTACTTC.

The chain couples TRBV5-4 to TRBJ2-5, with 12 bases identical to TRBD2. Germline V gene sequence: CDR1 SGHNT, CDR2 YYREEE (reference sequence). The trim removed 4 bases at V and 3 bases at J, leaving 7 bases unmatched. This CDR3 contains 16 residues. For the CDR3, the DNA is TGTGCCAGCAGCCAGAAACTAGCGGGGGGAGAAGAGACCCAGTACTTC. Encoded protein: CASSQKLAGGEETQYF.

This sequence joins TRBV6-5 and TRBJ1-6; D unresolved. Per the germline V gene, CDR1 is MNHEY and CDR2 is SVGAGI. CDR3 length equals 14 residues. V dropped 10 bases and J dropped 5 bases, with 15 bases sitting between them. The CDR3 nucleotides are TGTGCCACGGGAACCGGGCGGGATAATTCACCCCTCCACTTT. This gives the protein CATGTGRDNSPLHF.

The V call is TRBV2, the J call TRBJ1-1, with TRBD1 identical over 7 bases. The CDR3 loop spans 13 amino acids. Germline CDR1 reads SNHLY; CDR2 reads FYNNEI. V gave up 6 bases and J gave up 3 bases; unmatched junction bases: 4. The CDR3 DNA follows: TGTGCCAGCAGCATGACAGGGTACACTGAAGCTTTCTTT. Encoded protein: CASSMTGYTEAFF.

This chain joins TRBV2 and TRBJ2-2, with 8 bases matching TRBD1. V was pared by 6 bases and J by 4 bases, with 7 bases of the junction left unmatched. The CDR3 totals 15 residues. Germline assignment: CDR1 SNHLY and CDR2 FYNNEI. CDR3 protein: CASRTGTGGTGELFF. CDR3 coding DNA: TGTGCCAGCAGGACGGGGACAGGAGGCACCGGGGAGCTGTTTTTT.

The chain joins TRBV27 to TRBJ2-2; D gene uncertain. The V end lost 0 bases, the J end lost 0 bases, and 14 bases lay between the germline ends. In germline, CDR1 is MNHEY, CDR2 SMNVEV (reference sequence). The CDR3 length is 18 residues. In DNA form, the CDR3 reads TGTGCCAGCAGTTTATCGGCTAGGCTTCCCCCGAACACCGGGGAGCTGTTTTTT. This codes for CASSLSARLPPNTGELFF.

The chain combines TRBV12-3 or TRBV12-4 with TRBJ2-2; a possible D gene is TRBD2 (6 bases). The CDR3 is 13 residues long. V lost 4 bases to trimming and J lost 4 bases, with 7 bases between them. In DNA form, the CDR3 reads TGTGCCAGCAGTTATAGCGGCACCGGGGAGCTGTTTTTT. This gives the protein CASSYSGTGELFF.

The chain combines TRBV5-1 with TRBJ2-3, with D perhaps TRBD2 (6 bases). The V gene's germline CDR1 is SGHRS and CDR2 YFSETQ. V shed 3 bases and J shed 0 bases, with 8 bases lying between them. CDR3 length equals 14 residues. CDR3 region: CASSWGDSTDTQYF. The CDR3 region has the DNA TGCGCCAGCAGCTGGGGGGACAGCACAGATACGCAGTATTTT.

The J gene is TRBJ2-6, the V gene TRBV6-5, with D possibly matching TRBD2 (7 bases). Per the germline V gene, CDR1 is MNHEY and CDR2 is SVGAGI. This CDR3 is 15 amino acids long. V lost 8 bases to trimming and J lost 0 bases, with 11 bases between them. DNA of the CDR3: TGTGCCAGCGAGGGGGGGGCCTCTGGGGCCAACGTCCTGACTTTC. Encoded protein: CASEGGASGANVLTF.

The CDR3 DNA sequence: TGCAGTGCTATTGAAGCCGTCATGAACACTGAAGCTTTCTTT. As protein: CSAIEAVMNTEAFF. The chain uses TRBV20-1 and TRBJ1-1; D unresolved. The CDR3 spans 14 residues. Germline assignment: CDR1 DFQATT and CDR2 SNEGSKA (reference sequence). Trimming left V 4 bases short and J 0 bases short, with 12 bases between.

The chain carries TRBV2 and TRBJ2-6, with 10 positions matching TRBD1. The CDR3 contains 17 residues. Germline loops: CDR1 SNHLY, CDR2 FYNNEI. With 7 bases clipped from V and 0 bases from J, the junction kept 6 bases outside the gene matches. CDR3 in amino acids: CASTSGQGVSGANVLTF. The DNA for the CDR3 is TGTGCCAGCACGTCCGGACAGGGGGTCTCTGGGGCCAACGTCCTGACTTTC. Filled out from reference TRBV2 and TRBJ2-6, the complete variable domain reads EPEVTQTPSHQVTQMGQEVILRCVPISNHLYFYWYRQILGQKVEFLVSFYNNEISEKSEIFDDQFSVERPDGSNFTLKIRSTKLEDSAMYFCASTSGQGVSGANVLTFGAGSRLTVL.

This clone was picked up one time. The chain has TRBV19 and TRBJ2-2, with D maybe TRBD2 (5 bases). Trimming stripped 6 bases from V and 1 base from J, with 15 bases between. From germline, CDR1 is LNHDA and CDR2 SQIVND (reference sequence). This CDR3 region has 16 residues. The DNA of the CDR3 is TGTGCCAGTAGCCTCGGTCCGGGGTTGAACACCGGGGAGCTGTTTTTT. Residues: CASSLGPGLNTGELFF. The full variable domain, rest sourced from reference TRBV19 and TRBJ2-2, is DGGITQSPKYLFRKEGQNVTLSCEQNLNHDAMYWYRQDPGQGLRLIYYSQIVNDFQKGDIAEGYSVSREKKESFPLTVTSAQKNPTAFYLCASSLGPGLNTGELFFGEGSRLTVL.

The V call is TRBV5-1, the J call TRBJ2-2; tentatively, D is TRBD2 (5 bases). CDR3 length: 16 amino acids. V was shortened by 4 bases and J by 3 bases, with 16 bases between the two germline ends. CDR1 SGHRS and CDR2 YFSETQ come from the germline V gene. In DNA form, the CDR3 reads TGCGCCAGCAGCAGCTTGATGTTCGGGGACACCGGGGAGCTGTTTTTT. Amino acids: CASSSLMFGDTGELFF.

In its sample, this clone was seen once. This chain links TRBV7-9 with TRBJ1-1; D uncertain. V was shortened by 4 bases and J by 0 bases, with 12 bases between the two germline ends. Germline CDR1 and CDR2: SEHNR and FQNEAQ (reference sequence). The CDR3 totals 15 residues. The CDR3, as DNA: TGTGCCAGCAGCTCAGCGGGAGACCTGAACACTGAAGCTTTCTTT. Translation: CASSSAGDLNTEAFF.